This T cell receptor (beta chain) was profiled in a study of memory CD8 T cells in hepatitis C reinfection. The overall study: After reinfection, a couple of primary-infection resolvers became chronically infected. HCV reinfection: RNA-positive following two negative tests at least 60 days apart. General observations from the study: Conclusions on public clonotypes and secondary clearance were not definitive with about 5 donors.

Profiling relied on immunoSEQ multiplex PCR, and the TCRdb table lists in-frame clones only, not all of them. The table has approximately 50,000 clones, 89% seen once; the top ten hold less than 1.2%. Time point: pre-reinfection, 55 to 20 weeks before reinfection detection. No in vitro expansion preceded TCR sequencing of the sorted cells. Total naive CD8 T cells were sorted as viable CD3+ CD8+ CD45RO- cells from a couple of donors. Note on this clone: Its antigen is unidentified.

The ends were cut back, 4 bases at V and 1 base at J, with 14 bases in the middle. The CDR3 has 15 residues. Germline CDR1 SNHLY, CDR2 FYNNEI. The receptor comes from a young man with hepatitis C virus infection. V gene TRBV2 combines with J gene TRBJ2-7; D perhaps matches TRBD1 (5 bases). The sample was naive CD8+ T cells sorted from blood. The CDR3 loop is CASSVRQGSSYEQYF. As DNA, the CDR3 is TGTGCCAGCAGTGTACGGCAGGGAAGTTCCTACGAGCAGTACTTC.